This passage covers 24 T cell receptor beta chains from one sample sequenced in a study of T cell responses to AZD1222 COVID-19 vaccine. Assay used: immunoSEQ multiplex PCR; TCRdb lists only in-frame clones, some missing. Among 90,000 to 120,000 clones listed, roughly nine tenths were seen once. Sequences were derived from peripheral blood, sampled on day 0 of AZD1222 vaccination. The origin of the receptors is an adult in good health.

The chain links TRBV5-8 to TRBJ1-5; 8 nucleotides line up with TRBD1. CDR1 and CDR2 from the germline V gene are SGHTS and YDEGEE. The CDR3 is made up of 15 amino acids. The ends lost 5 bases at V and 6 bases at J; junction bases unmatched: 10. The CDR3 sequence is CASSGGTGLGQPQHF. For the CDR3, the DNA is TGTGCCAGCAGTGGGGGGACAGGCTTAGGTCAGCCCCAGCATTTT. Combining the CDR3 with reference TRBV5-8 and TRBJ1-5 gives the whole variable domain EAGVTQSPTHLIKTRGQQATLRCSPISGHTSVYWYQQALGLGLQFLLWYDEGEERNRGNFPPRFSGRQFPNYSSELNVNALELEDSALYLCASSGGTGLGQPQHFGDGTRLSIL.

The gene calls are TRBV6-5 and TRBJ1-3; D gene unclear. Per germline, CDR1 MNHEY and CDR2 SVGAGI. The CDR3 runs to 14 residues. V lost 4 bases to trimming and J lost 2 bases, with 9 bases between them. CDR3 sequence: CASSSPGPGNTIYF. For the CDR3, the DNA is TGTGCCAGCAGTTCCCCAGGCCCTGGAAACACCATATATTTT.

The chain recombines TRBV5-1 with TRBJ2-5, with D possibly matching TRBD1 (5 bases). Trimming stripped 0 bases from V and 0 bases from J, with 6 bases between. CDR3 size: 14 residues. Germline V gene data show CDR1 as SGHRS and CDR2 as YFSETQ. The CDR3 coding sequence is TGCGCCAGCAGCTTGGGACAGTACCAAGAGACCCAGTACTTC. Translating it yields CASSLGQYQETQYF. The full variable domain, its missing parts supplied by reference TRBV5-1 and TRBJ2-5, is KAGVTQTPRYLIKTRGQQVTLSCSPISGHRSVSWYQQTPGQGLQFLFEYFSETQRNKGNFPGRFSGRQFSNSRSEMNVSTLELGDSALYLCASSLGQYQETQYFGPGTRLLVL.

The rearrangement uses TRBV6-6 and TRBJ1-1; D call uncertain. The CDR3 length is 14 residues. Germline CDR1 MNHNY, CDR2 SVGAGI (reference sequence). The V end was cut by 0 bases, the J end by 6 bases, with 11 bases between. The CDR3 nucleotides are TGTGCCAGCAGTTACTCGCGGGGAAGCTCTGAAGCTTTCTTT. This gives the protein CASSYSRGSSEAFF.

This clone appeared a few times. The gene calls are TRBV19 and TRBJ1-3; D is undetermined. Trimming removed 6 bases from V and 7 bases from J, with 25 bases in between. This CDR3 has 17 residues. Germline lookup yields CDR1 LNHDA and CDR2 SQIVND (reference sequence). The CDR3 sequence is CASSRGQSSVGWNTIYF. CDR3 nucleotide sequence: TGTGCCAGTAGCCGAGGTCAAAGCAGTGTCGGCTGGAACACCATATATTTT.

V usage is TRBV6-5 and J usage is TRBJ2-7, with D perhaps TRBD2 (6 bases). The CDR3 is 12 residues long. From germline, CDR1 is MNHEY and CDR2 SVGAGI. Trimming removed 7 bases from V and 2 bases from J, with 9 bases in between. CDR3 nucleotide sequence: TGTGCCAGCAAGGCGGGAACCTACGAGCAGTACTTC. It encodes CASKAGTYEQYF.

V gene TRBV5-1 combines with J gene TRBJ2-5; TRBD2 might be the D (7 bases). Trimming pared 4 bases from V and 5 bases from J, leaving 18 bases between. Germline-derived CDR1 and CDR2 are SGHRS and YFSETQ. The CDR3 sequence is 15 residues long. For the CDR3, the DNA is TGCGCCAGCAGCCCGGTGGGGGGGCCGGAGGAGACCCAGTACTTC. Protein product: CASSPVGGPEETQYF.

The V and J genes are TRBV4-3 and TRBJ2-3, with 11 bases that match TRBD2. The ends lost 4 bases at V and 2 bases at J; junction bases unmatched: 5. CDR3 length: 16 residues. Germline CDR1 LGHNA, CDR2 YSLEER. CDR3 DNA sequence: TGCGCCAGCAGCCGAGGGACTAGCGGACCCACAGATACGCAGTATTTT. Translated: CASSRGTSGPTDTQYF.

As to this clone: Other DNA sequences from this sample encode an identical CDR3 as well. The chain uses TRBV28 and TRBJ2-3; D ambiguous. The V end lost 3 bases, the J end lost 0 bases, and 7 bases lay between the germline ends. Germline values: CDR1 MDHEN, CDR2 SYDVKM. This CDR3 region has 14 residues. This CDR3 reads CASSLEGSTDTQYF. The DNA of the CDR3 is TGTGCCAGCAGTTTGGAAGGGAGCACAGATACGCAGTATTTT. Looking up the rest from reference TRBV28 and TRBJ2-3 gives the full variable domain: DVKVTQSSRYLVKRTGEKVFLECVQDMDHENMFWYRQDPGLGLRLIYFSYDVKMKEKGDIPEGYSVSREKKERFSLILESASTNQTSMYLCASSLEGSTDTQYFGPGTRLTVL.

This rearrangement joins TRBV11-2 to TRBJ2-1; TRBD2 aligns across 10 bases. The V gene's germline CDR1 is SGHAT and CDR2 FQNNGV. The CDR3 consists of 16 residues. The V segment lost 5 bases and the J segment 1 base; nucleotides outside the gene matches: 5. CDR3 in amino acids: CASSPSGSVSYNEQFF. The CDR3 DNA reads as TGTGCCAGCAGCCCTAGCGGGAGTGTATCCTACAATGAGCAGTTCTTC.

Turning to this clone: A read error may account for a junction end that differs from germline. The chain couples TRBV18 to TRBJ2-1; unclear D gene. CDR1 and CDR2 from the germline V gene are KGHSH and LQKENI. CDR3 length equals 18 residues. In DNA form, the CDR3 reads TGTGCCAGCTCACCTAGTCCTTCTGTGGGGTGGGTCTACGATGAGCAGTTCTTC. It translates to CASSPSPSVGWVYDEQFF.

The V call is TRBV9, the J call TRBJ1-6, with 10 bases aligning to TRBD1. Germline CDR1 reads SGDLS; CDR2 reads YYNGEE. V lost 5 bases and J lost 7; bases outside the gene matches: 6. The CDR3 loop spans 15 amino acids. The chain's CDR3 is CASRAGDRGNSPLHF. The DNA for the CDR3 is TGTGCCAGCAGGGCCGGGGACAGGGGAAATTCACCCCTCCACTTT.

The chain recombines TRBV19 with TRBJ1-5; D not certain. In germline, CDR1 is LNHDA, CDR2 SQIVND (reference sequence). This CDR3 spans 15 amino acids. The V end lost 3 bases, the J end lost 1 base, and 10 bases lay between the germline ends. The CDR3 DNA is TGTGCCAGTAGTATCGGGATGGAAAGCAATCAGCCCCAGCATTTT. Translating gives CASSIGMESNQPQHF. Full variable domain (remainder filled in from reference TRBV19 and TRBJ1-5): DGGITQSPKYLFRKEGQNVTLSCEQNLNHDAMYWYRQDPGQGLRLIYYSQIVNDFQKGDIAEGYSVSREKKESFPLTVTSAQKNPTAFYLCASSIGMESNQPQHFGDGTRLSIL.

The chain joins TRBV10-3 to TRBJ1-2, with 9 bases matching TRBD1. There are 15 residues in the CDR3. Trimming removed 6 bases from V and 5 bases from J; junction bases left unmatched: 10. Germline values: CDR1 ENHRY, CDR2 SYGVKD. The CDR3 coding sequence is TGTGCCATCAGCCCCCCGCGGACAGGGGATTATGGCTACACCTTC. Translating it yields CAISPPRTGDYGYTF.

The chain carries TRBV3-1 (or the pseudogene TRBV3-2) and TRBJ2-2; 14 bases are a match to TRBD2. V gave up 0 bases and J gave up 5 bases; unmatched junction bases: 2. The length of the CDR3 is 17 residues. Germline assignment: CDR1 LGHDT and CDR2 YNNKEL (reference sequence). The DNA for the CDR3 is TGTGCCAGCAGCCAAGAAAGGACTAGCGGGAGGACCGGGGAGCTGTTTTTT. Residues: CASSQERTSGRTGELFF.

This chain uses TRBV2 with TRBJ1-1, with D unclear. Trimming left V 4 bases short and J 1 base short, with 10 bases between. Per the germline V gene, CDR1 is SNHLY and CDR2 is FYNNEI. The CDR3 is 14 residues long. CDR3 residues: CASSAQLGNTEAFF. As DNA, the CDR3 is TGTGCCAGCAGTGCCCAACTTGGGAACACTGAAGCTTTCTTT.

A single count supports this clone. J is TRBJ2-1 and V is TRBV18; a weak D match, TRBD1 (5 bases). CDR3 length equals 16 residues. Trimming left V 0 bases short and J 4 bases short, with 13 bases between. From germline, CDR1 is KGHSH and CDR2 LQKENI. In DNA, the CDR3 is TGTGCCAGCTCACCACCCACAGGTGAAGCTTACAATGAGCAGTTCTTC. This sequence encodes CASSPPTGEAYNEQFF. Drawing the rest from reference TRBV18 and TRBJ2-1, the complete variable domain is NAGVMQNPRHLVRRRGQEARLRCSPMKGHSHVYWYRQLPEEGLKFMVYLQKENIIDESGMPKERFSAEFPKEGPSILRIQQVVRGDSAAYFCASSPPTGEAYNEQFFGPGTRLTVL.

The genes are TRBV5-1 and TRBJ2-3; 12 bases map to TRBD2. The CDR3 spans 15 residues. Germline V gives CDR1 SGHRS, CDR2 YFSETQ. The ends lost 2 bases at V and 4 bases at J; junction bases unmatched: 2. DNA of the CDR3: TGCGCCAGCAGCTTCCGGACTAGCGGGGCAGATACGCAGTATTTT. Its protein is CASSFRTSGADTQYF.

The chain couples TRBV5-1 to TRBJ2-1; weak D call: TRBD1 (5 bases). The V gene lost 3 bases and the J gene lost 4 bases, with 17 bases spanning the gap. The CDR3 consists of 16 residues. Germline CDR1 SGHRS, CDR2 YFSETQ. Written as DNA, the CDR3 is TGCGCCAGCAGCTCCTCCCTTCGGACACAGTACAATGAGCAGTTCTTC. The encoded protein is CASSSSLRTQYNEQFF.

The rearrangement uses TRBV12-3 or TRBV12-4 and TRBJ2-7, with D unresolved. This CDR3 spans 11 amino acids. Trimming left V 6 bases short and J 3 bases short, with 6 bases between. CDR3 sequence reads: CASSRNYEQYF. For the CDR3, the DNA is TGTGCCAGCAGCAGAAACTACGAGCAGTACTTC.

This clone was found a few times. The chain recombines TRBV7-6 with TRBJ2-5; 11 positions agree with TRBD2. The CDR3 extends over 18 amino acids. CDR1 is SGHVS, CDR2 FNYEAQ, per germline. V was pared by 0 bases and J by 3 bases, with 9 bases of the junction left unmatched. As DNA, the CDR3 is TGTGCCAGCAGCTTAGCGCCTAGCGGGAGGCCTAGGGAAGAGACCCAGTACTTC. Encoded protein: CASSLAPSGRPREETQYF.

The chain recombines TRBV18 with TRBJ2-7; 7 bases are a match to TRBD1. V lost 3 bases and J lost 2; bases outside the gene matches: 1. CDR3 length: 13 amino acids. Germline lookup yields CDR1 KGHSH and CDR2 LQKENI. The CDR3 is CASSPQGAYEQYF. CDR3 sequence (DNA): TGTGCCAGCTCACCGCAGGGGGCCTACGAGCAGTACTTC.

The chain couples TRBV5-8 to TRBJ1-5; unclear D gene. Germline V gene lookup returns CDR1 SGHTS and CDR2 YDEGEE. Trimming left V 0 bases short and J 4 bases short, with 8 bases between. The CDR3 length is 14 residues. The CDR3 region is CASSLGVGNQPQHF. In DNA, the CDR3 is TGTGCCAGCAGCTTGGGGGTTGGAAATCAGCCCCAGCATTTT.

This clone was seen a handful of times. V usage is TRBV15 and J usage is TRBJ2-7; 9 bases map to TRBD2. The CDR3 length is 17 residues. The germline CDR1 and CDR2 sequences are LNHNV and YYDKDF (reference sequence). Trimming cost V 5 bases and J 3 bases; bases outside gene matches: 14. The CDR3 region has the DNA TGTGCCACCAGCCCCGAGACAGCGGGAGGCCCTCACTACGAGCAGTACTTC. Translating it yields CATSPETAGGPHYEQYF.